The 17 T cell receptor beta chains below were found in one sample sequenced in a study of T cell repertoires in MIS-A myocarditis. TCRdb's table, derived via immunoSEQ multiplex PCR, lists solely in-frame clones and lacks some. Among 5,000 to 6,000 clones listed, 65% to 85% were seen once. Specimen: interventricular septum heart tissue obtained at autopsy. These receptors were taken from a man aged 18 to 35 with fulminant myocarditis from multisystem inflammatory syndrome in adults (MIS-A) after COVID-19.

The chain combines TRBV29-1 with TRBJ2-2, with D perhaps matching TRBD2 (7 bases). Looked up from germline, CDR1 is SQVTM and CDR2 is ANQGSEA. The V and J ends lost 4 bases and 6 bases respectively, with 12 bases between them. The CDR3 covers 13 residues. CDR3 nucleotide sequence: TGCAGCGTTGTGGGGGGGGCCGCCGGGGAGCTGTTTTTT. Translated, it gives CSVVGGAAGELFF.

V gene TRBV2 combines with J gene TRBJ1-1, with D hard to call. The germline V and J ends were trimmed by 3 bases and 3 bases, with 8 bases remaining between them. The length of the CDR3 is 13 residues. Germline V gene lookup returns CDR1 SNHLY and CDR2 FYNNEI. The CDR3 sequence is CASSDPGDTEAFF. The CDR3, as DNA: TGTGCCAGCAGTGACCCCGGGGACACTGAAGCTTTCTTT.

This rearrangement joins TRBV18 to TRBJ2-2; the match to TRBD1 covers 9 bases. V was pared by 3 bases and J by 3 bases, with 14 bases of the junction left unmatched. The CDR3 extends over 19 amino acids. The V gene's germline CDR1 is KGHSH and CDR2 LQKENI. In nucleotides, the CDR3 is TGTGCCAGCTCACCTAAAGGAAAGCACAGGGGGCGAGACACCGGGGAGCTGTTTTTT. As protein: CASSPKGKHRGRDTGELFF.

The genes are TRBV9 and TRBJ1-6; perhaps TRBD1 as D (6 bases). CDR3 size: 14 residues. Trimming cost V 4 bases and J 8 bases, with 13 bases left between them. Per the germline V gene, CDR1 is SGDLS and CDR2 is YYNGEE. CDR3 amino acids: CASSTIQGDSPLHF. In nucleotides, the CDR3 is TGTGCCAGCAGCACCATACAGGGTGATTCACCCCTCCACTTT. The complete variable domain, with remaining parts taken from reference TRBV9 and TRBJ1-6, reads DSGVTQTPKHLITATGQRVTLRCSPRSGDLSVYWYQQSLDQGLQFLIQYYNGEERAKGNILERFSAQQFPDLHSELNLSSLELGDSALYFCASSTIQGDSPLHFGNGTRLTVT.

The rearrangement uses TRBV7-2 and TRBJ1-5, with TRBD1 matching over 9 bases. Per germline, CDR1 SGHTA and CDR2 FQGNSA. V shed 3 bases and J 7 bases; nucleotides not matched to a gene: 4. The CDR3 is 14 amino acids. CDR3 protein: CASSFDRGGQPQHF. CDR3 sequence (DNA): TGTGCCAGCAGCTTTGACAGGGGGGGACAGCCCCAGCATTTT.

The V gene is TRBV5-1, the J gene TRBJ1-4, with TRBD1 matching over 7 bases. The CDR3 spans 14 residues. V lost 0 bases, J lost 6 bases, and 2 bases stayed unmatched. Germline values: CDR1 SGHRS, CDR2 YFSETQ. This CDR3 is CASSLGQGDEKLFF. Written as DNA, the CDR3 is TGCGCCAGCAGCTTGGGACAGGGTGATGAAAAACTGTTTTTT. The complete variable domain, with remaining parts taken from reference TRBV5-1 and TRBJ1-4, reads KAGVTQTPRYLIKTRGQQVTLSCSPISGHRSVSWYQQTPGQGLQFLFEYFSETQRNKGNFPGRFSGRQFSNSRSEMNVSTLELGDSALYLCASSLGQGDEKLFFGSGTQLSVL.

This chain uses TRBV30 with TRBJ1-1; D may be TRBD1 (5 bases). Per germline, CDR1 GTSNPN and CDR2 SVGIG (reference sequence). CDR3 length equals 13 residues. The V end was cut by 3 bases, the J end by 0 bases, with 8 bases between. The CDR3 region is CAWRRGMNTEAFF. The CDR3 nucleotides read TGTGCCTGGAGAAGGGGAATGAACACTGAAGCTTTCTTT.

The CDR3 spells CAISDPGTGPRESPQHF. CDR3 DNA: TGTGCCATCAGTGATCCTGGAACAGGCCCTAGAGAATCGCCCCAGCATTTT. This chain joins TRBV10-3 and TRBJ1-5; D might be TRBD1 (5 bases). The V end lost 3 bases, the J end lost 9 bases, and 24 bases lay between the germline ends. The V gene's germline CDR1 is ENHRY and CDR2 SYGVKD. The CDR3 has 17 residues.

This chain connects TRBV7-9 to TRBJ2-7; no clear D gene. Germline-derived CDR1 and CDR2 are SEHNR and FQNEAQ (reference sequence). There are 13 residues in the CDR3. V was cut by 5 bases and J by 6 bases, with 14 bases left in between. The CDR3 loop reads CASSPEKLVEQYF. The CDR3 bases are TGTGCCAGCAGCCCAGAGAAGCTGGTCGAGCAGTACTTC.

The chain recombines TRBV9 with TRBJ1-2; a possible D gene is TRBD1 (6 bases). Germline V gene sequence: CDR1 SGDLS, CDR2 YYNGEE. Trimming cost V 4 bases and J 8 bases, with 21 bases left between them. This CDR3 has 15 amino acids. In nucleotides, the CDR3 is TGTGCCAGCAGCCCCCTCGACAGGACCAGTGTAGGCTACACCTTC. It codes for CASSPLDRTSVGYTF.

The chain is built from TRBV4-3 and TRBJ2-3; D ambiguous. V lost 0 bases and J 5 bases, leaving 6 bases between the germline ends. CDR3 length equals 13 residues. CDR1 is LGHNA and CDR2 is YSLEER in the germline V gene. DNA of the CDR3: TGCGCCAGCAGCCAAGACCCGGGAGATACGCAGTATTTT. Its translation is CASSQDPGDTQYF.

The rearrangement links TRBV5-1 to TRBJ1-1, with TRBD1 matching over 9 bases. The V and J ends lost 3 bases and 5 bases, in that order; junction bases with no gene match: 2. From germline, CDR1 is SGHRS and CDR2 YFSETQ. CDR3 size: 13 residues. The CDR3 region is CASSSGTGTEAFF. The CDR3 DNA reads TGCGCCAGCAGCTCGGGGACAGGGACTGAAGCTTTCTTT.

This clone is medium-sized (0.01 to 0.1%) by share. The V call is TRBV10-3, the J call TRBJ1-6, with 9 bases lining up with TRBD1. Trimming removed 2 bases from V and 6 bases from J; junction bases left unmatched: 5. Looked up from germline, CDR1 is ENHRY and CDR2 is SYGVKD. This CDR3 has 16 amino acids. CDR3 region: CAISEPGQGGNSPLHF. The CDR3 bases are TGTGCCATCAGTGAGCCGGGACAGGGAGGTAATTCACCCCTCCACTTT.

This chain joins TRBV6-2 or TRBV6-3 and TRBJ2-7, with 7 positions matching TRBD2. Unmatched junction bases numbered 4, after V lost 0 bases and J lost 5 bases. CDR1 MNHEY and CDR2 SVGEGT come from the germline V gene. The CDR3 loop spans 14 amino acids. This chain's CDR3 is CASSYSQLAHEQYF. The CDR3 DNA reads as TGTGCCAGCAGTTACTCTCAACTAGCGCACGAGCAGTACTTC.

The V and J genes are TRBV5-1 and TRBJ1-2, with D maybe TRBD1 (6 bases). The CDR3 has 14 residues. Trimming stripped 4 bases from V and 1 base from J, with 11 bases between. Looked up from germline, CDR1 is SGHRS and CDR2 is YFSETQ. DNA for the CDR3: TGCGCCAGCAGCATCCCAGGGGTTAACTATGGCTACACCTTC. This gives the protein CASSIPGVNYGYTF.

The J gene is TRBJ1-1, the V gene TRBV5-1; TRBD1 matches 7 bases. The CDR3 has 15 amino acids. Germline V gives CDR1 SGHRS, CDR2 YFSETQ. V lost 2 bases and J lost 0; bases outside the gene matches: 4. CDR3 sequence reads: CASSFRGAMNTEAFF. The CDR3 bases are TGCGCCAGCAGCTTCAGGGGGGCGATGAACACTGAAGCTTTCTTT. The whole variable domain, remainder taken from reference TRBV5-1 and TRBJ1-1, is KAGVTQTPRYLIKTRGQQVTLSCSPISGHRSVSWYQQTPGQGLQFLFEYFSETQRNKGNFPGRFSGRQFSNSRSEMNVSTLELGDSALYLCASSFRGAMNTEAFFGQGTRLTVV.

The rearrangement links TRBV19 to TRBJ2-3; 8 positions agree with TRBD2. The V segment lost 3 bases and the J segment 3 bases; nucleotides outside the gene matches: 2. The CDR3 has 14 amino acids. Germline V gene lookup returns CDR1 LNHDA and CDR2 SQIVND (reference sequence). The CDR3 nucleotides are TGTGCCAGTAGTATGGCGGGAGGTACAGATACGCAGTATTTT. Protein product: CASSMAGGTDTQYF.